These 15 T cell receptor beta chains originate from one sample sequenced in a study of T cells in women clearing cervical HPV infection. Repertoires were generated with immunoSEQ multiplex PCR, while TCRdb's copy carries only in-frame clones and drops some. The listing contains roughly 8,300 clones. The sample consisted of blood buffy coat. The receptors originated from a woman between 18 and 70 years old with a cervical HPV16 infection that either progressed to CIN3+ or cleared (not recorded which).

Comment on this clone: The read ends 3 residues shy of where the CDR3 ends; the end is completed using the germline J gene. The chain is built from TRBV29-1 and TRBJ2-1, with TRBD1 matching over 9 bases. This CDR3 spans 16 amino acids. Germline CDR1 is SQVTM and CDR2 is ANQGSEA. Unmatched junction bases numbered 11, after V lost 4 bases and J lost 4 bases. The CDR3 reads CSVAVPGTGSYNEQFF. CDR3 bases read: TGCAGCGTTGCCGTACCCGGGACAGGGTCGTACAATGAG.

A note on this clone: The read terminates 3 residues before the CDR3 end, so the remaining end is supplied by the germline J gene. The V and J genes are TRBV19 and TRBJ1-4, with D uncertain. Germline V gene sequence: CDR1 LNHDA, CDR2 SQIVND (reference sequence). CDR3 length: 13 amino acids. The CDR3 is CATSAKAESPLFF. CDR3 DNA (partial): TGTGCCACCTCTGCTAAGGCGGAATCACCA.

Its frequency marks this clone as medium-sized (0.01 to 0.1%). The DNA ends 3 residues before the CDR3 does, and the rest of the CDR3 is filled in from the germline J gene. The chain uses TRBV14 and TRBJ1-1; possibly TRBD1 for D (5 bases). The CDR3 is 14 residues long. V was cut by 6 bases and J by 4 bases, with 15 bases left in between. Germline V CDR1 and CDR2: SGHDN, FVKESK. CDR3 region: CASSSLGGSTEAFF. CDR3 DNA (partial): TGTGCCAGCAGTTCATTGGGGGGGAGCACTGAA. The full variable domain, completed using reference TRBV14 and TRBJ1-1, is EAGVTQFPSHSVIEKGQTVTLRCDPISGHDNLYWYRRVMGKEIKFLLHFVKESKQDESGMPNNRFLAERTGGTYSTLKVQPAELEDSGVYFCASSSLGGSTEAFFGQGTRLTVV.

A remark on this clone: Read coverage stops 3 residues before the CDR3 terminus; the germline J gene supplies the remainder. V gene TRBV7-3 combines with J gene TRBJ2-3, with D perhaps TRBD2 (5 bases). Germline values: CDR1 SGHTA, CDR2 FQGTGA. The CDR3 has 15 residues. The CDR3: CASSPARGVQETQYF. The CDR3 DNA, read in part, is TGTGCCAGCAGCCCCGCACGGGGTGTACAAGAGACG.

Concerning this clone itself: The DNA ends 3 residues before the CDR3 does, and the rest of the CDR3 is filled in from the germline J gene. The chain carries TRBV20-1 and TRBJ1-1; 10 bases agree with TRBD1. Germline V lookup: CDR1 DFQATT, CDR2 SNEGSKA (reference sequence). This CDR3 has 15 amino acids. V shed 1 base, J shed 7 bases, and the junction held 9 bases outside the gene matches. The sequenced part of the CDR3 DNA is TGCAGTGCTAGAGGACAGGGGGCGCAGAGTAATGAA. It encodes CSARGQGAQSNE. The whole CDR3 protein reads CSARGQGAQSNEAFF.

About this clone: The read ends 3 residues early relative to the CDR3; the germline J gene fills the gap. The J gene is TRBJ1-4, the V gene TRBV20-1; a possible D gene is TRBD1 (5 bases). The CDR3 contains 15 residues. The germline gives CDR1 DFQATT, CDR2 SNEGSKA (reference sequence). The CDR3 DNA, read in part, is TGCAGTGCTAGACGGGCAGGGTCCTATAATTCACCA. It specifies CSARRAGSYNSP. The CDR3 in full is CSARRAGSYNSPLFF.

Details on this clone: The read is 3 residues too short to cover the CDR3 end, so that end is filled in from the germline J gene. The chain recombines TRBV6-1 with TRBJ1-5; D is perhaps TRBD1 (6 bases). This CDR3 spans 14 amino acids. The V end was cut by 2 bases, the J end by 6 bases, with 11 bases between. Germline CDR1 reads MNHNS; CDR2 reads SASEGT. CDR3 region: CASSEFRGSQPQHF. The sequenced part of the CDR3 DNA is TGTGCCAGCAGTGAATTCAGGGGAAGTCAGCCC.

Comment on this clone: From the germline J gene comes the end of the CDR3, since the read stops 3 residues before it. The gene calls are TRBV6-1 and TRBJ2-5, with D unclear. V was clipped by 4 bases and J by 3 bases, with 6 bases between them. The CDR3 covers 12 residues. Germline loops: CDR1 MNHNS, CDR2 SASEGT. The CDR3 loop reads CASSVAEETQYF. The covered CDR3 bases are TGTGCCAGCAGTGTGGCAGAAGAGACC.

Comment on this clone: The read finishes 3 residues shy of the CDR3 end, and the germline J gene is used to complete it. The chain combines TRBV7-9 with TRBJ2-3; TRBD2 aligns across 10 bases. The J segment lost 4 bases and the V segment lost 5 bases, leaving 6 bases of the junction unmatched. There are 15 residues in the CDR3. Germline loops: CDR1 SEHNR, CDR2 FQNEAQ (reference sequence). The CDR3 region is CASSQSGGGADTQYF. The sequenced part of the CDR3 DNA is TGTGCCAGCAGCCAGAGCGGGGGGGGTGCAGATACG.

On this clone itself: The CDR3 end falls 3 residues outside the read, so it is completed with the germline J gene. The chain joins TRBV24-1 to TRBJ1-1; the D gene is possibly TRBD1 (5 bases). The V end lost 8 bases, the J end lost 4 bases, and 13 bases lay between the germline ends. Germline CDR1 reads KGHDR; CDR2 reads SFDVKD. CDR3 length: 13 residues. Here the CDR3 reads CATTGGGVTEAFF. Partial CDR3 DNA: TGTGCCACCACGGGTGGAGGGGTCACTGAA.

Note on this clone: With the read ending 3 residues before the CDR3 end, the germline J gene is used to fill in that end. This chain links TRBV7-2 with TRBJ2-3; D is possibly TRBD1 or TRBD2 (5 bases each). This CDR3 comprises 13 residues. Germline CDR1 is SGHTA and CDR2 is FQGNSA. The CDR3 loop is CASSRRGDQPQYF. The covered CDR3 bases are TGTGCCAGCAGCCGCCGAGGGGATCAGCCG.

With regard to this clone: Read data end 3 residues before the CDR3 end; the end is taken from the germline J gene. The J gene is TRBJ1-1, the V gene TRBV7-8, with 7 bases matching TRBD1. V gave up 5 bases and J gave up 1 base; unmatched junction bases: 7. Looked up from germline, CDR1 is SGHVS and CDR2 is FQNEAQ. The CDR3 is 15 amino acids. CDR3: CASSTGQAANTEAFF. The CDR3 bases that were read are TGTGCCAGCAGCACCGGACAGGCAGCGAACACTGAA.

With regard to this clone: The DNA ends 3 residues before the CDR3 does, and the rest of the CDR3 is filled in from the germline J gene. This same CDR3 is encoded by further DNA sequences in the sample. The chain uses TRBV5-1 and TRBJ2-2, with TRBD1 matching 7 bases. The V gene end was trimmed by 0 bases and the J gene end by 3 bases; junction bases not matched to a gene: 2. Germline lookup yields CDR1 SGHRS and CDR2 YFSETQ. The CDR3 runs to 15 residues. CDR3 protein: CASSLDRGDTGELFF. CDR3 DNA, as far as it was read: TGCGCCAGCAGCTTGGACAGGGGTGACACCGGGGAG.

Turning to this clone: The read finishes 3 residues shy of the CDR3 end, and the germline J gene is used to complete it. The chain uses TRBV6-1 and TRBJ1-1; no firm D call. This CDR3 region has 14 residues. Looked up from germline, CDR1 is MNHNS and CDR2 is SASEGT. V shed 4 bases and J shed 3 bases, with 12 bases lying between them. CDR3 DNA, as far as it was read: TGTGCCAGCAGTGCATCCCCTCGGGACACTGAA. Protein: CASSASPRDTE. The CDR3, in full, reads CASSASPRDTEAFF.

Points on this clone: The read terminates 3 residues ahead of where the CDR3 ends, so the germline J gene completes it. The chain couples TRBV10-3 to TRBJ1-3; D is ambiguous. The germline V gene has CDR1 ENHRY and CDR2 SYGVKD. CDR3 length: 14 residues. V was clipped by 2 bases and J by 0 bases, with 5 bases between them. CDR3 DNA (partial): TGTGCCATCAGTGAGGCGGGCTCTGGAAACACC. Translating gives CAISEAGSGNT. In full, the CDR3 reads CAISEAGSGNTIYF.